Listed below are T cell receptor beta chains from one sample, sequenced in a study of blood T cell repertoires in COVID-19. Clones were read by immunoSEQ multiplex PCR, and TCRdb kept only the in-frame ones, dropping some. The sample carries tens of thousands of clones, about 81% recorded once. The sample was peripheral blood. The receptors stem from a human donor in a cohort sampled during active COVID-19. Both conserved end residues are part of each CDR3. Each record gives: D gene, J gene, clone size, V gene, CDR3 length, CDR3 protein, CDR3 DNA. D genes are given only for firm matches. The size field is filled for only some rows; it gives once, few, many or a size class.

TRBD1,TRBJ2-7,-,TRBV6-5,13,CASRDRGLREQYF,TGTGCCAGCAGGGACAGGGGGCTGAGGGAGCAGTACTTC
-,TRBJ1-2,-,TRBV9,14,CASSVEPFGYGYTF,TGTGCCAGCAGCGTAGAGCCATTCGGCTATGGCTACACCTTC
-,TRBJ1-3,-,TRBV7-8,16,CASSLVSSTFGNTIYF,TGTGCCAGCAGCTTAGTGTCTTCGACATTTGGAAACACCATATATTTT
-,TRBJ2-7,-,TRBV5-1,15,CASSLVSGGSDEQYF,TGCGCCAGCAGCTTGGTATCGGGGGGCTCCGACGAGCAGTACTTC
-,TRBJ1-6,-,TRBV10-2,16,CASSGSAAFLSSPLHF,TGCGCCAGCAGTGGGTCAGCCGCCTTTTTGTCTTCACCCCTCCACTTT
-,TRBJ1-3,-,TRBV6-6,14,CASSYSDAGVKIYF,TGTGCCAGCAGTTACAGCGACGCCGGGGTAAAGATATATTTT
TRBD2,TRBJ2-3,-,TRBV7-6,16,CASSPKWGGGADTQYF,TGTGCCAGCAGCCCGAAATGGGGCGGGGGGGCAGATACGCAGTATTTT
-,TRBJ1-4,-,TRBV9,14,CASSQGTTNEKLFF,TGTGCCTCCTCCCAGGGGACAACTAATGAAAAACTGTTTTTT
-,TRBJ2-7,-,TRBV7-9,15,CASSLAVAEDYEQYF,TGTGCCAGCAGCTTAGCGGTGGCAGAAGACTACGAGCAGTACTTC
TRBD1,TRBJ1-2,-,TRBV10-2,15,CASSAGQGDVYGYTF,TGCGCCAGCAGTGCAGGACAGGGGGACGTCTATGGCTACACCTTC
TRBD1,TRBJ1-2,-,TRBV18,16,CASSPSYRQGNYGYTF,TGTGCCAGCTCACCGTCCTATCGACAGGGAAACTATGGCTACACCTTC
TRBD1,TRBJ2-5,-,TRBV5-6,14,CASRIQGAQETQYF,TGTGCCAGCAGGATACAGGGGGCCCAAGAGACCCAGTACTTC
-,TRBJ1-1,-,TRBV2,14,CASSELAPRTEAFF,TGTGCCAGCAGTGAACTCGCCCCGAGGACTGAAGCTTTCTTT
TRBD1,TRBJ1-1,-,TRBV20-1,11,CSKQGDTEAFF,TGCAGTAAACAGGGGGACACTGAAGCTTTCTTT
TRBD1,TRBJ2-7,-,TRBV30,15,CAWSGAGRGRYEQYF,TGTGCCTGGAGCGGGGCGGGCAGGGGGAGATACGAGCAGTACTTC
-,TRBJ1-3,-,TRBV5-1,15,CASSLAPGAGNTIYF,TGCGCCAGCAGCTTGGCCCCAGGGGCTGGAAACACCATATATTTT
-,TRBJ1-3,-,TRBV3-1/TRBV3-2,13,CASSYSSGNTIYF,TGTGCCAGCAGCTACTCTAGTGGAAACACCATATATTTT
TRBD1,TRBJ1-1,-,TRBV5-4,15,CASSLGDRKDTEAFF,TGTGCCAGCAGCTTGGGGGACAGGAAGGACACTGAAGCTTTCTTT
-,TRBJ2-7,-,TRBV5-1,14,CASSPSGGPYEQYF,TGCGCCAGCAGCCCTTCCGGAGGACCCTACGAGCAGTACTTC
-,TRBJ2-7,few,TRBV10-3,12,CATQTASYEQYF,TGTGCCACCCAGACAGCCTCCTACGAGCAGTACTTC
TRBD1,TRBJ1-1,-,TRBV7-2,14,CASNRDRGNTEAFF,TGTGCCAGCAATCGCGACAGGGGGAACACTGAAGCTTTCTTT
-,TRBJ2-1,-,TRBV5-1,16,CATQTSLGTTYNEQFF,TGCGCCACCCAGACTAGTCTGGGAACGACCTACAATGAGCAGTTCTTC
-,TRBJ2-7,once,TRBV5-1,14,CASNPGERDHEQYF,TGCGCCAGCAACCCAGGGGAGAGGGACCACGAGCAGTACTTC
-,TRBJ2-1,-,TRBV6-5,15,CASSWAADIYNEQFF,TGTGCCAGCAGTTGGGCAGCCGATATTTACAATGAGCAGTTCTTC
-,TRBJ2-5,-,TRBV5-1,13,CATSIRGAETQYF,TGCGCCACCTCGATCCGGGGGGCCGAGACCCAGTACTTC
-,TRBJ2-7,-,TRBV7-2,15,CASSSPSQPPYEQYF,TGTGCCAGCAGCTCTCCGAGCCAACCTCCCTACGAGCAGTACTTC
TRBD1,TRBJ1-5,-,TRBV7-9,19,CASSLGTGGPTVSNQPQHF,TGTGCCAGCAGCTTAGGGACAGGGGGTCCCACCGTTAGCAATCAGCCCCAGCATTTT
-,TRBJ1-2,many,TRBV5-1,13,CASSSDPSGGYTF,TGCGCCAGCAGCTCCGACCCCTCAGGAGGCTACACCTTC
-,TRBJ2-7,-,TRBV29-1,15,CSVVGPPPDTSEQYF,TGCAGCGTTGTGGGCCCCCCTCCCGACACCTCCGAGCAGTACTTC
TRBD2,TRBJ2-2,-,TRBV5-4,17,CASSRLAGYVNTGELFF,TGTGCCAGCAGCCGTCTAGCGGGGTACGTAAACACCGGGGAGCTGTTTTTT
-,TRBJ2-7,-,TRBV10-3,13,CAISDGGSYEQYF,TGTGCCATCAGTGATGGCGGCTCCTACGAGCAGTACTTC
-,TRBJ1-2,-,TRBV2,12,CASSLSNYGYTF,TGTGCCAGCAGTCTTTCTAACTATGGCTACACCTTC
-,TRBJ1-5,once,TRBV4-1,14,CASSQGRGGQPQHF,TGCGCCAGCAGCCAAGGAAGGGGAGGACAGCCCCAGCATTTT
-,TRBJ1-1,-,TRBV4-2,16,CASSQEDSLMNTEAFF,TGTGCCAGCAGCCAAGAGGACTCCCTAATGAACACTGAAGCTTTCTTT
TRBD1,TRBJ1-5,few,TRBV7-2,15,CASSLKSGGLQPQHF,TGTGCCAGCAGCTTAAAGTCAGGGGGTCTTCAGCCCCAGCATTTT
TRBD2,TRBJ2-7,-,TRBV12-3/TRBV12-4,13,CASGGGSSYEQYF,TGTGCCAGCGGCGGGGGGTCCTCCTACGAGCAGTACTTC
TRBD2,TRBJ2-7,-,TRBV28,16,CASRPQTSGGGHEQYF,TGTGCCAGCAGACCACAGACTAGCGGGGGGGGCCACGAGCAGTACTTC
TRBD1,TRBJ1-1,-,TRBV5-4,16,CASSSYTGETGTEAFF,TGTGCCAGCAGCTCATACACAGGGGAAACTGGCACTGAAGCTTTCTTT
TRBD1,TRBJ1-1,-,TRBV14,15,CASSQVQGAITEAFF,TGTGCCAGCAGCCAAGTACAGGGGGCAATCACTGAAGCTTTCTTT
-,TRBJ2-7,-,TRBV6-6,15,CASSYSQAGGYEQYF,TGTGCCAGCAGTTACTCCCAGGCAGGGGGGTACGAGCAGTACTTC
-,TRBJ2-7,-,TRBV7-2,15,CASSLAAGPPYEQYF,TGTGCCAGCAGCTTAGCGGCAGGCCCCCCCTACGAGCAGTACTTC
-,TRBJ2-2,-,TRBV4-2,16,CASSHSINLRTGELFF,TGTGCCAGCAGCCACTCCATCAACTTGAGAACCGGGGAGCTGTTTTTT
-,TRBJ1-1,-,TRBV7-9,15,CASSLVRGASTEAFF,TGTGCCAGCAGCTTAGTGCGGGGGGCGAGCACTGAAGCTTTCTTT
TRBD1,TRBJ1-4,-,TRBV7-2,13,CASSSDRGEKLFF,TGTGCCAGCAGCTCGGACAGGGGCGAAAAACTGTTTTTT
-,TRBJ2-7,-,TRBV9,15,CASSVAGVGIDEQYF,TGTGCCAGCAGCGTGGCAGGGGTCGGTATAGACGAGCAGTACTTC
-,TRBJ2-7,-,TRBV5-1,15,CASSLRGGPTYEQYF,TGCGCCAGCAGCTTAAGGGGGGGGCCCACCTACGAGCAGTACTTC
-,TRBJ1-5,-,TRBV28,12,CASSRSDQPQHF,TGTGCCAGCAGTCGAAGCGATCAGCCCCAGCATTTT
-,TRBJ1-1,many,TRBV6-5,15,CASSYKGGHGTEAFF,TGTGCCAGCAGTTACAAGGGGGGGCACGGAACTGAAGCTTTCTTT
-,TRBJ2-7,once,TRBV3-1/TRBV3-2,15,CASSQGGTVSYEQYF,TGTGCCAGCAGCCAAGGCGGGACAGTCTCCTACGAGCAGTACTTC
-,TRBJ1-5,many,TRBV4-2,16,CASSQDVGYNNQPQHF,TGTGCCAGCAGCCAAGACGTCGGGTACAATAATCAGCCCCAGCATTTT
-,TRBJ2-7,once,TRBV10-3,16,CAISEGGTESSYEQYF,TGTGCCATCAGTGAAGGGGGGACAGAGAGCTCCTACGAGCAGTACTTC
-,TRBJ1-2,-,TRBV9,11,CASTGGDGYTF,TGTGCCAGCACCGGCGGGGATGGCTACACCTTC
-,TRBJ2-3,-,TRBV9,13,CASSEGDTDTQYF,TGTGCCAGCAGCGAGGGAGACACAGATACGCAGTATTTT